These 27 T cell receptor beta chains were sequenced from one sample in a study of blood T cell repertoires in COVID-19 (dated by TCRdb to the early 2020s). The library was produced with the immunoSEQ multiplex PCR assay. Sourced from immuneACCESS, this table was stored by TCRdb with only in-frame sequences that have V and J called. A share of the clones is absent; for the studies checked, an unresolved V gene accounts for under half, and the remainder has no known explanation. Within this sample are about 280,000 clones, with around 88% of them counted one time only. Jointly, the top ten make up roughly 6.2% of the sample. Source material: PBMCs or T cells enriched from blood (not recorded which). The receptor source for this set is a woman between 40 and 55 years old who had recovered from COVID-19.

This clone was seen only once. The V gene is TRBV7-6, the J gene TRBJ2-3, with D unclear. The ends were cut back, 5 bases at V and 0 bases at J, with 9 bases in the middle. Per the germline V gene, CDR1 is SGHVS and CDR2 is FNYEAQ. This CDR3 contains 14 residues. CDR3 in DNA: TGTGCCAGCAGCCCCCGAGGTAGCACAGATACGCAGTATTTT. Its protein product is CASSPRGSTDTQYF.

This clone has only one observation. V is TRBV2 and J is TRBJ2-7; D is undetermined. This CDR3 region has 13 residues. CDR1 and CDR2 from the germline V gene are SNHLY and FYNNEI. Trimming took off 6 bases at V and 1 base at J, with 10 bases between the two ends. The CDR3 DNA follows: TGTGCCAGCAGGTTAGGAGTTTCCTACGAGCAGTACTTC. Residues: CASRLGVSYEQYF.

The V gene is TRBV28, the J gene TRBJ2-7; TRBD2 might be the D (5 bases). Germline CDR1 MDHEN, CDR2 SYDVKM. CDR3 length: 18 residues. The V and J ends lost 5 bases and 2 bases respectively, with 25 bases between them. As DNA, the CDR3 is TGTGCCAGCAGTACTTGGGAGACACGACATACGTCGACCTACGAGCAGTACTTC. Its translation: CASSTWETRHTSTYEQYF.

The rearrangement uses TRBV29-1 and TRBJ2-7; D might be TRBD1 (5 bases). The V gene's germline CDR1 is SQVTM and CDR2 ANQGSEA. The CDR3 is made up of 14 amino acids. V was clipped by 0 bases and J by 0 bases, with 9 bases between them. CDR3 protein: CSVEEGANSYEQYF. The CDR3, as DNA: TGCAGCGTTGAAGAAGGGGCCAACTCCTACGAGCAGTACTTC.

The rearrangement links TRBV27 to TRBJ1-6; D may be TRBD1 (5 bases). The length of the CDR3 is 15 residues. V lost 8 bases to trimming and J lost 8 bases, with 19 bases between them. CDR1 and CDR2 (germline): MNHEY, SMNVEV (reference sequence). The CDR3 is CASRPLGQGHSPLHF. The CDR3 bases are TGTGCCAGCCGCCCCTTGGGGCAGGGCCATTCACCCCTCCACTTT.

J is TRBJ1-6 and V is TRBV10-2; maybe TRBD1 (5 bases). Germline values: CDR1 WSHSY, CDR2 SAAADI. The V and J ends lost 4 bases and 10 bases respectively, with 14 bases between them. The CDR3 spans 14 residues. The CDR3 loop reads CASSVGGGESPLHF. The CDR3 nucleotides read TGCGCCAGCAGTGTGGGCGGGGGGGAGTCACCCCTCCACTTT.

The J gene is TRBJ2-1, the V gene TRBV12-3 or TRBV12-4; tentatively, D is TRBD1 (6 bases). Between the trimmed V and J ends, which lost 7 bases and 15 bases, there was a span of 22 bases. CDR3 size: 13 residues. The DNA for the CDR3 is TGTGCCAGCACCCCCGCTGCCGGGACAACGGTGTTCTTC. Translation gives CASTPAAGTTVFF.

The table lists this clone with a few counts. The V and J genes are TRBV2 and TRBJ1-1; possibly TRBD1 for D (6 bases). The CDR3 totals 14 residues. The V and J ends lost 4 bases and 1 base respectively, with 10 bases between them. Germline loops: CDR1 SNHLY, CDR2 FYNNEI. The CDR3 bases are TGTGCCAGCAGTGGGGCAGGGGCGAACACTGAAGCTTTCTTT. Amino acids: CASSGAGANTEAFF.

A single count supports this clone. This chain uses TRBV12-3 or TRBV12-4 with TRBJ2-7, with 7 bases aligning to TRBD2. The CDR3 consists of 13 residues. Losses at the gene ends were 5 bases for V and 6 bases for J; bases not matched to a gene: 7. CDR3 sequence: CASSTGTTGEQYF. CDR3 bases: TGTGCCAGCAGTACCGGGACTACGGGCGAGCAGTACTTC.

The rearrangement joins TRBV7-9 to TRBJ1-1; D is unresolved. The CDR3 extends over 14 amino acids. CDR1 and CDR2 (germline): SEHNR, FQNEAQ (reference sequence). Trimming left V 2 bases short and J 6 bases short, with 13 bases between. The CDR3 region has the DNA TGTGCCAGCAGCTTATATTCGGGTGTGCCTGAAGCTTTCTTT. This gives the protein CASSLYSGVPEAFF.

This sequence joins TRBV7-2 and TRBJ2-1; no definite D call. Germline V lookup: CDR1 SGHTA, CDR2 FQGNSA. This CDR3 contains 15 residues. The germline V and J ends were trimmed by 5 bases and 3 bases, with 14 bases remaining between them. CDR3 nucleotide sequence: TGTGCCAGCAGCCCAGAAAGAGGAGACTACAATGAGCAGTTCTTC. Amino acids: CASSPERGDYNEQFF. The entire variable domain, with the rest obtained from reference TRBV7-2 and TRBJ2-1, is as follows: GAGVSQSPSNKVTEKGKDVELRCDPISGHTALYWYRQSLGQGLEFLIYFQGNSAPDKSGLPSDRFSAERTGGSVSTLTIQRTQQEDSAVYLCASSPERGDYNEQFFGPGTRLTVL.

The chain recombines TRBV3-1 (or the pseudogene TRBV3-2) with TRBJ2-5, with 11 bases that match TRBD2. The germline V gene encodes CDR1 LGHDT and CDR2 YNNKEL (reference sequence). The CDR3 runs to 15 residues. After removal of 7 bases from V and 4 bases from J, the junction contained 8 bases not matched to a gene. The CDR3 protein is CASTRGTSGGETQYF. CDR3 coding DNA: TGTGCCAGCACCCGAGGGACTAGCGGAGGAGAGACCCAGTACTTC.

The CDR3, as DNA: TGTGCCAGCAGTGACCGCGGGACAGCATTCGGTGGGCAGTACTTC. This gives the protein CASSDRGTAFGGQYF. The chain couples TRBV6-2 or TRBV6-3 to TRBJ2-7; tentatively, D is TRBD1 (7 bases). Per the germline V gene, CDR1 is MNHEY and CDR2 is SVGEGT. V was cut by 5 bases and J by 9 bases, with 23 bases left in between. The CDR3 has 15 amino acids.

This chain links TRBV6-2 or TRBV6-3 with TRBJ2-1; 7 bases are a match to TRBD1. The J segment lost 5 bases and the V segment lost 4 bases, leaving 11 bases of the junction unmatched. The CDR3 runs 16 residues. Germline V gene lookup returns CDR1 MNHEY and CDR2 SVGEGT. The DNA for the CDR3 is TGTGCCAGCAGTTTGAGGATCCGGGACAGTCACAATGAGCAGTTCTTC. The encoded protein is CASSLRIRDSHNEQFF.

The genes are TRBV7-2 and TRBJ1-2; maybe TRBD1 (5 bases). V lost 2 bases and J 6 bases, leaving 7 bases between the germline ends. Per the germline V gene, CDR1 is SGHTA and CDR2 is FQGNSA. CDR3 length: 12 residues. DNA of the CDR3: TGTGCCAGCAGCTTATCAGGGAATGGCTACACCTTC. This encodes CASSLSGNGYTF. Full variable domain (missing parts from reference TRBV7-2 and TRBJ1-2): GAGVSQSPSNKVTEKGKDVELRCDPISGHTALYWYRQSLGQGLEFLIYFQGNSAPDKSGLPSDRFSAERTGGSVSTLTIQRTQQEDSAVYLCASSLSGNGYTFGSGTRLTVV.

The gene calls are TRBV27 and TRBJ1-6; D possibly corresponds to TRBD1 (5 bases). CDR3 length: 15 amino acids. The germline gives CDR1 MNHEY, CDR2 SMNVEV (reference sequence). Trimming shortened V by 8 bases and J by 9 bases, and 20 bases separated the two germline ends. The CDR3 reads CASRIGGDRGSPLHF. For the CDR3, the DNA is TGTGCCAGCCGCATAGGAGGGGATCGGGGTTCACCCCTCCACTTT.

The V and J genes are TRBV5-1 and TRBJ2-1; perhaps TRBD2 as D (6 bases). This CDR3 is 13 amino acids long. Germline-derived CDR1 and CDR2 are SGHRS and YFSETQ. Trimming removed 3 bases at V and 2 bases at J, with 6 bases between. CDR3 nucleotide sequence: TGCGCCAGCAGCTGGGAGGCCTACAATGAGCAGTTCTTC. This translates into CASSWEAYNEQFF.

J is TRBJ1-4 and V is TRBV5-1; no clear D. Germline V CDR1 and CDR2: SGHRS, YFSETQ. The V and J ends lost 3 bases and 3 bases respectively, with 9 bases between them. The CDR3 is 14 amino acids. This chain's CDR3 is CASSSGRSNEKLFF. The CDR3 DNA is TGCGCCAGCAGCTCGGGGAGGTCTAATGAAAAACTGTTTTTT.

A few counts support this clone. The chain joins TRBV5-4 to TRBJ2-2; D remains ambiguous. Trimming took 3 bases from V and 5 from J, leaving 5 bases between them. The CDR3 has 12 residues. Germline loops: CDR1 SGHNT, CDR2 YYREEE (reference sequence). Here the CDR3 DNA reads TGTGCCAGCAGCTCCGGTACCGGGGAGCTGTTTTTT. Translated, it gives CASSSGTGELFF.

This clone has a single count. The chain is built from TRBV10-3 and TRBJ2-3; 8 bases map to TRBD1. Trimming removed 8 bases from V and 3 bases from J; junction bases left unmatched: 7. CDR3 length: 14 amino acids. Germline CDR1 ENHRY, CDR2 SYGVKD. CDR3 coding DNA: TGTGCCATCGGGAGTACAGGGGGGACAGATACGCAGTATTTT. This sequence encodes CAIGSTGGTDTQYF.

The gene calls are TRBV18 and TRBJ1-1; 7 bases match TRBD1. V lost 5 bases to trimming and J lost 1 base; unmatched junction nucleotides: 7. The V gene's germline CDR1 is KGHSH and CDR2 LQKENI. CDR3 size: 15 residues. The CDR3 region has the DNA TGTGCCAGCTCAAAAGCCGGGACAGCGAACACTGAAGCTTTCTTT. It translates to CASSKAGTANTEAFF.

V is TRBV18 and J is TRBJ2-1; D not resolved. The CDR3 is 14 amino acids. Germline lookup yields CDR1 KGHSH and CDR2 LQKENI. Trimming left V 3 bases short and J 9 bases short, with 15 bases between. This chain's CDR3 is CASSPHNDAVEQFF. CDR3 nucleotides: TGTGCCAGCTCACCGCACAATGATGCTGTTGAGCAGTTCTTC.

The chain couples TRBV5-1 to TRBJ2-2; TRBD2 matches 7 bases. The CDR3 runs 14 residues. After removal of 6 bases from V and 4 bases from J, the junction contained 6 bases not matched to a gene. Germline CDR1 SGHRS, CDR2 YFSETQ. In DNA, the CDR3 is TGCGCCAGCAAGGCGGGAGCGGGCACCGGGGAGCTGTTTTTT. Protein: CASKAGAGTGELFF.

The chain links TRBV19 to TRBJ1-6; D is possibly TRBD1 (6 bases). This CDR3 comprises 14 residues. The germline V gene has CDR1 LNHDA and CDR2 SQIVND (reference sequence). Trimming removed 6 bases from V and 5 bases from J, with 11 bases in between. Written as DNA, the CDR3 is TGTGCCAGTAGACGGACAGACGATAATTCACCCCTCCACTTT. It translates to CASRRTDDNSPLHF.

This chain joins TRBV5-1 and TRBJ2-6, with D uncertain. The ends were cut back, 0 bases at V and 4 bases at J, with 11 bases in the middle. Germline values: CDR1 SGHRS, CDR2 YFSETQ. The CDR3 loop spans 16 amino acids. The CDR3 here is CASSLGGSSGANVLTF. For the CDR3, the DNA is TGCGCCAGCAGCTTGGGAGGCTCGTCGGGGGCCAACGTCCTGACTTTC.

The chain couples TRBV24-1 to TRBJ1-2; 8 bases agree with TRBD1. The junction had 3 bases not matched to a gene; V was cut back by 3 bases and J by 4 bases. This CDR3 has 14 amino acids. The germline V gene has CDR1 KGHDR and CDR2 SFDVKD. In DNA, the CDR3 is TGTGCCACCAGTGATAGCCAGGGGGCCTATGGCTACACCTTC. As protein: CATSDSQGAYGYTF.

V is TRBV7-2 and J is TRBJ1-5, with TRBD1 identical over 7 bases. The CDR3 is 16 amino acids. Looked up from germline, CDR1 is SGHTA and CDR2 is FQGNSA. The ends lost 6 bases at V and 0 bases at J; junction bases unmatched: 8. CDR3 residues: CASSSGGTHSNQPQHF. CDR3 bases: TGTGCCAGCAGTTCAGGGGGAACGCATAGCAATCAGCCCCAGCATTTT.